The T cell receptor beta chain under discussion was sequenced for a study of cytomegalovirus exposure and HLA in healthy donors. For the study at large: Assignment to the Caucasian-associated ancestry cluster applied to approximately 80% of the 350 to 500 genotyped donors.

The CDR3 is 12 amino acids. V gave up 3 bases and J gave up 10 bases; unmatched junction bases: 3. From germline, CDR1 is LNHDA and CDR2 SQIVND (reference sequence). PCR amplification relied on 60 Vbeta primers (plus 13 Jbeta primers). Measured with immunoSEQ multiplex PCR; TCRdb has only the in-frame clones, and not every one. This repertoire shows 100,000 to 150,000 clones, 82% found once; its top ten account for approximately 2.6%. This clone was observed a few times. This clonotype was sampled from a boy younger than 10 in good health and CMV-seronegative. The sequenced material came from PBMCs. This chain joins TRBV19 and TRBJ1-1; the match to TRBD1 covers 9 bases. The DNA of the CDR3 is TGTGCCAGTAGTATTGGACAGGGGAGAGCTTTCTTT. Its translation is CASSIGQGRAFF.